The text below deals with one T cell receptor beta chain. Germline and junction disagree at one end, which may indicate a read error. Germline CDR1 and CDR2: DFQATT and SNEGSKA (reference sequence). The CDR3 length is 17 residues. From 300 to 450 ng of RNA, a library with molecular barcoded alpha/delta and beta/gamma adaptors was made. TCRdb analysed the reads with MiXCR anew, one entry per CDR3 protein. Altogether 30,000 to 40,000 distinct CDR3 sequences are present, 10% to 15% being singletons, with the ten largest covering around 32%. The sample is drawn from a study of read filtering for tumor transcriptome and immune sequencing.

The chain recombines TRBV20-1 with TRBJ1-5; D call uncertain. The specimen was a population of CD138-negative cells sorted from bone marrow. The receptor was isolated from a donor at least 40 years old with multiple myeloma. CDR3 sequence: CSARDVSSSLSNQPQHF. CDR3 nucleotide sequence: TGCAGTGCTAGAGATGTCAGTTCCAGTCTGAGCAATCAGCCCCAGCATTTC.